The 20 T cell receptor beta chains given below trace back to one sample, sequenced in a study of OX40 agonist ivuxolimab in advanced cancers. The repertoire was sequenced with immunoSEQ multiplex PCR; TCRdb's copy has only in-frame clones and lacks some. The table includes tens of thousands of clones, about 80% detected once. This specimen was CD4+ or CD8+ T cells sorted from blood, taken in a trial of the OX40 agonist ivuxolimab. These receptors were obtained from an adult with an advanced solid tumor such as melanoma, head and neck, liver or kidney cancer.

The chain employs TRBV6-5 and TRBJ1-6; D unresolved. The CDR3 is made up of 15 amino acids. V lost 8 bases, J lost 8 bases, and 19 bases lay in between. Germline V gene sequence: CDR1 MNHEY, CDR2 SVGAGI. Written as DNA, the CDR3 is TGTGCCAGCCTTATTCAAACTACCCGATATTCACCCCTCCACTTT. It encodes CASLIQTTRYSPLHF.

The gene calls are TRBV5-4 and TRBJ2-6; the D is unclear. The CDR3 has 17 amino acids. Trimming removed 0 bases at V and 1 base at J, with 11 bases between. CDR1 and CDR2 from the germline V gene are SGHNT and YYREEE (reference sequence). This chain's CDR3 is CASSLDPVFSGANVLTF. In DNA, the CDR3 is TGTGCCAGCAGCTTGGACCCAGTCTTTTCTGGGGCCAACGTCCTGACTTTC.

The V gene is TRBV11-2, the J gene TRBJ2-2, with a tentative D call TRBD2 (5 bases). CDR3 length equals 14 residues. V was shortened by 3 bases and J by 5 bases, with 10 bases between the two germline ends. Germline V gives CDR1 SGHAT, CDR2 FQNNGV. The CDR3 region has the DNA TGTGCCAGCAGCTTCGCACTAGAGACCGGGGAGCTGTTTTTT. As protein: CASSFALETGELFF.

This chain uses TRBV28 with TRBJ2-5; maybe TRBD1 (6 bases). The V and J ends lost 3 bases and 0 bases respectively, with 14 bases between them. The CDR3 sequence is 16 residues long. CDR1 and CDR2 from the germline V gene are MDHEN and SYDVKM. The DNA of the CDR3 is TGTGCCAGCAGTTTCTGGGCCGGGACACACCAAGAGACCCAGTACTTC. Translation gives CASSFWAGTHQETQYF.

The J gene is TRBJ2-2, the V gene TRBV14; possible D gene TRBD2, 6 bases. Trimming shortened V by 1 base and J by 3 bases, and 12 bases separated the two germline ends. Germline CDR1 SGHDN, CDR2 FVKESK. This CDR3 is built from 16 residues. The CDR3 protein is CASSQVAGDYTGELFF. The DNA of the CDR3 is TGTGCCAGCAGCCAAGTTGCCGGGGACTACACCGGGGAGCTGTTTTTT.

The gene calls are TRBV19 and TRBJ1-4; D is ambiguous. Trimming shortened V by 7 bases and J by 8 bases, and 20 bases separated the two germline ends. The germline V gene encodes CDR1 LNHDA and CDR2 SQIVND (reference sequence). The CDR3 contains 15 residues. CDR3 in amino acids: CASTSGPFLREKLFF. The CDR3, as DNA: TGTGCCAGTACCTCCGGACCCTTTCTGCGAGAAAAACTGTTTTTT.

This rearrangement joins TRBV12-5 to TRBJ1-6; possibly TRBD1 for D (5 bases). V gave up 1 base and J gave up 6 bases, with 13 bases separating them. Germline V CDR1 and CDR2: LGHNT, FRNRAP. The CDR3 consists of 16 residues. CDR3 sequence: CASGLGRQTPNSPLHF. In DNA form, the CDR3 reads TGTGCTAGTGGTTTGGGGCGACAGACCCCTAATTCACCCCTCCACTTT. The entire variable domain, with the rest obtained from reference TRBV12-5 and TRBJ1-6, is as follows: DARVTQTPRHKVTEMGQEVTMRCQPILGHNTVFWYRQTMMQGLELLAYFRNRAPLDDSGMPKDRFSAEMPDATLATLKIQPSEPRDSAVYFCASGLGRQTPNSPLHFGNGTRLTVT.

The chain is built from TRBV6-6 and TRBJ2-7; possible D gene TRBD2, 5 bases. This CDR3 spans 14 amino acids. CDR1 and CDR2 from the germline V gene are MNHNY and SVGAGI (reference sequence). Trimming removed 7 bases at V and 2 bases at J, with 15 bases between. CDR3: CASTNTGVPYEQYF. CDR3 nucleotides: TGTGCCAGCACCAATACCGGGGTCCCCTACGAGCAGTACTTC.

The chain carries TRBV11-3 and TRBJ2-7, with 11 bases matching TRBD2. The germline CDR1 and CDR2 sequences are SGHNT and YENEEA. CDR3 length: 16 residues. Trimming at V came to 6 bases and at J to 6 bases, leaving 13 bases not matched to a gene. The CDR3 spells CASSPLAGGQDGEQYF. In DNA form, the CDR3 reads TGTGCCAGCAGTCCATTAGCGGGGGGGCAAGACGGCGAGCAGTACTTC.

The rearrangement joins TRBV7-9 to TRBJ2-2; 15 bases align to TRBD2. Germline V CDR1 and CDR2: SEHNR, FQNEAQ (reference sequence). This CDR3 has 19 amino acids. V shed 3 bases, J shed 3 bases, and the junction held 8 bases outside the gene matches. CDR3 sequence reads: CASSFPGLAGGRDTGELFF. Written as DNA, the CDR3 is TGTGCCAGCAGCTTTCCCGGACTAGCGGGAGGGCGAGACACCGGGGAGCTGTTTTTT.

As to this clone: One junction end does not reproduce the germline sequence, and a read error may be involved. V is TRBV28 and J is TRBJ1-1; TRBD1 agrees at 11 bases. The germline V gene has CDR1 MDHEN and CDR2 SYDVKM. The length of the CDR3 is 14 residues. This chain's CDR3 is CTSSNGQGATEAFF. For the CDR3, the DNA is TGTACCAGCAGTAATGGACAGGGGGCCACTGAAGCTTTCTTT. The whole variable domain, remainder taken from reference TRBV28 and TRBJ1-1, is DVKVTQSSRYLVKRTGEKVFLECVQDMDHENMFWYRQDPGLGLRLIYFSYDVKMKEKGDIPEGYSVSREKKERFSLILESASTNQTSMYLCTSSNGQGATEAFFGQGTRLTVV.

The chain employs TRBV5-6 and TRBJ2-1, with D possibly being TRBD2 (7 bases). The V end was cut by 8 bases, the J end by 10 bases, with 22 bases between. The length of the CDR3 is 14 residues. Germline CDR1 is SGHDT and CDR2 is YYEEEE. For the CDR3, the DNA is TGTGCCAGTGGGGCGGGGGCGCTTGAGCGCGAGCAGTTCTTC. Its translation: CASGAGALEREQFF. Full variable domain (remainder filled in from reference TRBV5-6 and TRBJ2-1): DAGVTQSPTHLIKTRGQQVTLRCSPKSGHDTVSWYQQALGQGPQFIFQYYEEEERQRGNFPDRFSGHQFPNYSSELNVNALLLGDSALYLCASGAGALEREQFFGPGTRLTVL.

V gene TRBV19 combines with J gene TRBJ2-1, with a tentative D call TRBD2 (6 bases). V lost 7 bases, J lost 0 bases, and 10 bases lay in between. There are 14 residues in the CDR3. Germline lookup yields CDR1 LNHDA and CDR2 SQIVND (reference sequence). DNA for the CDR3: TGTGCCAGTACCCGGGGAGGCTCCTACAATGAGCAGTTCTTC. Protein sequence: CASTRGGSYNEQFF.

This rearrangement joins TRBV5-5 to TRBJ1-2; 10 nucleotides agree with TRBD1. Germline V gene lookup returns CDR1 SGHKS and CDR2 YYEKEE (reference sequence). The junction had 7 bases not matched to a gene; V was cut back by 3 bases and J by 5 bases. This CDR3 has 15 amino acids. This CDR3 reads CASSSGTGVLYGYTF. As DNA, the CDR3 is TGTGCCAGCAGCTCCGGGACAGGGGTTCTTTATGGCTACACCTTC.

This sequence joins TRBV5-5 and TRBJ2-7; weak D call: TRBD1 (5 bases). Trimming pared 2 bases from V and 2 bases from J, leaving 11 bases between. Germline-derived CDR1 and CDR2 are SGHKS and YYEKEE (reference sequence). This CDR3 is built from 14 residues. The CDR3 here is CASSLKGRPYEQYF. Written as DNA, the CDR3 is TGTGCCAGCAGCTTAAAGGGGCGGCCCTACGAGCAGTACTTC.

CDR3 amino acids: CASSLSDGTYEQYF. The CDR3 DNA is TGTGCCAGCAGCTTATCGGACGGAACCTACGAGCAGTACTTC. This sequence joins TRBV7-2 and TRBJ2-7, with no clear D. Trimming removed 2 bases at V and 2 bases at J, with 10 bases between. Germline lookup yields CDR1 SGHTA and CDR2 FQGNSA. This CDR3 spans 14 amino acids.

The chain uses TRBV18 and TRBJ2-7; 9 bases are shared with TRBD1. V lost 4 bases, J lost 4 bases, and 8 bases stayed unmatched. The CDR3 length is 15 residues. Germline loops: CDR1 KGHSH, CDR2 LQKENI. The CDR3 DNA is TGTGCCAGCTCACTCGGACAGGGGAGGGTTTACGAGCAGTACTTC. This translates into CASSLGQGRVYEQYF.

The V gene is TRBV6-5, the J gene TRBJ1-5, with a tentative D call TRBD1 (5 bases). The CDR3 length is 12 residues. V lost 4 bases, J lost 7 bases, and 8 bases lay in between. Germline V lookup: CDR1 MNHEY, CDR2 SVGAGI. CDR3 in DNA: TGTGCCAGCAGTTCCCACAGGCAGCCCCAGCATTTT. This sequence encodes CASSSHRQPQHF.

CDR3 sequence: CATSRGGWDGYTF. The CDR3 DNA sequence: TGTGCCACCAGCAGAGGGGGCTGGGATGGCTACACCTTC. This chain joins TRBV15 and TRBJ1-2; TRBD1 is a possible D gene (5 bases). The V gene lost 1 base and the J gene lost 6 bases, with 9 bases spanning the gap. The CDR3 is 13 amino acids. Germline lookup yields CDR1 LNHNV and CDR2 YYDKDF (reference sequence).

With respect to this clone: A read error may account for a junction end that differs from germline. The rearrangement joins TRBV5-1 to TRBJ2-1; a possible D gene is TRBD2 (5 bases). The germline CDR1 and CDR2 sequences are SGHRS and YFSETQ. The CDR3 totals 15 residues. CDR3 region: CASSSGWSAYNERFF. Here the CDR3 DNA reads TGCGCCAGCAGCTCGGGGTGGTCTGCCTACAATGAGCGGTTCTTC. Combining the CDR3 with reference TRBV5-1 and TRBJ2-1 gives the whole variable domain KAGVTQTPRYLIKTRGQQVTLSCSPISGHRSVSWYQQTPGQGLQFLFEYFSETQRNKGNFPGRFSGRQFSNSRSEMNVSTLELGDSALYLCASSSGWSAYNERFFGPGTRLTVL.